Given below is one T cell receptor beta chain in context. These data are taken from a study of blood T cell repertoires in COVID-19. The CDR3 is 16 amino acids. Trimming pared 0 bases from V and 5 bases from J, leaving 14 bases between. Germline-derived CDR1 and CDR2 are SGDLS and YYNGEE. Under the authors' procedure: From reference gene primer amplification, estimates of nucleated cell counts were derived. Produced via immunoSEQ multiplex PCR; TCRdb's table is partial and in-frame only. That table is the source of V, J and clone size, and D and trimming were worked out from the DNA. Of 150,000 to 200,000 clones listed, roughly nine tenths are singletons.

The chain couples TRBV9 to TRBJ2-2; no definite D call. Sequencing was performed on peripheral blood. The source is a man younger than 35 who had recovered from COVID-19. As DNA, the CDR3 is TGTGCCAGCAGCGTAGAAGCGCGGCCACGGACCGGGGAGCTGTTTTTT. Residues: CASSVEARPRTGELFF.